The next 2 T cell receptor beta chains were all read from a single sample in a study of T cell responses to AZD1222 COVID-19 vaccine. The method was immunoSEQ multiplex PCR; TCRdb's version includes in-frame clones alone and lacks a portion of them. The data show some 130,000 clones, 70% to 90% seen once. Sequencing was performed on peripheral blood, taken on day 0 of AZD1222 vaccination. These receptors were obtained from an adult in good health.

V is TRBV18 and J is TRBJ2-1; 8 bases fit TRBD2. J lost 2 bases, V lost 2 bases, and 2 bases had no gene match. This CDR3 has 15 residues. Germline V gene sequence: CDR1 KGHSH, CDR2 LQKENI. CDR3 DNA: TGTGCCAGCTCACCAGAGCGGGGGCCCTACAATGAGCAGTTCTTC. It encodes CASSPERGPYNEQFF. Looking up the rest from reference TRBV18 and TRBJ2-1 gives the full variable domain: NAGVMQNPRHLVRRRGQEARLRCSPMKGHSHVYWYRQLPEEGLKFMVYLQKENIIDESGMPKERFSAEFPKEGPSILRIQQVVRGDSAAYFCASSPERGPYNEQFFGPGTRLTVL.

The rearrangement uses TRBV5-1 and TRBJ2-1; D may match TRBD1 or TRBD2 (6 bases each). The V end lost 4 bases, the J end lost 2 bases, and 19 bases lay between the germline ends. CDR3 size: 17 residues. Germline V gives CDR1 SGHRS, CDR2 YFSETQ. The CDR3 region is CASSVGLGGVTYNEQFF. In nucleotides, the CDR3 is TGCGCCAGCAGCGTTGGCCTGGGGGGCGTAACCTACAATGAGCAGTTCTTC.